This T cell receptor (beta chain) is drawn from a study of vaccination and CD4 T cells after COVID-19. Study in general: Convalescent individuals numbered four females and six males, two being Hispanic. The stimulating agents, overlapping spike peptides, came from SARS-CoV-2, HCoV-NL63, HCoV-OC43 and HCoV-229E.

The V gene lost 1 base and the J gene lost 3 bases, with 9 bases spanning the gap. The CDR3 has 14 amino acids. Per the germline V gene, CDR1 is SGHAT and CDR2 is FQNNGV. Remarks on this clonotype: Its target is not known.

Treatment described: roughly ten-day PBMC culture with coronavirus spike peptide pools or control peptides (ViraFEST assay). At the Johns Hopkins FTIC core, DNA taken from cultured CD4+ T cells was sequenced by way of the Oncomine TCR Beta short-read assay. Via MiXCR, TCRdb re-called the PCR reads, giving one row per CDR3 protein. Of 9,500 to 15,000 distinct CDR3 sequences in the sample, around two fifths were seen once. The chain carries TRBV11-2 and TRBJ2-5, with D perhaps matching TRBD2 (5 bases). The source is a human donor with COVID-19. What was sequenced was cultured CD4+ T cells from blood. In nucleotides, the CDR3 is TGTGCCAGCAGCTTAGGTGGGGAGAAAGAGACCCAGTACTTC. Residues: CASSLGGEKETQYF. Together with reference TRBV11-2 and TRBJ2-5, the CDR3 gives the full variable domain: EAGVAQSPRYKIIEKRQSVAFWCNPISGHATLYWYQQILGQGPKLLIQFQNNGVVDDSQLPKDRFSAERLKGVDSTLKIQPAKLEDSAVYLCASSLGGEKETQYFGPGTRLLVL.